These 8 T cell receptor beta chains share one sample of origin, sequenced in a study of neurological immune-mediated disorders. TCRdb re-called the 5' RACE reads with MiXCR, one entry per CDR3 protein. The repertoire holds around 78,000 distinct CDR3 sequences, with 15% to 20% as singletons. The source material was PBMCs. Receptor source: a woman in her forties in good health.

This clonotype was detected many times. V is TRBV21-1 and J is TRBJ1-2; the table's D call TRBD1 went unverified against the DNA. TRBV21-1 corresponds to a pseudogene. This CDR3 spans 15 amino acids. CDR3 region: CASSKSKQGRGGYTF. In DNA form, the CDR3 reads TGTGCCAGCAGCAAATCTAAGCAAGGGAGAGGTGGCTACACCTTC.

This clonotype was seen many times. The chain couples TRBV10-2 to TRBJ2-1; 11 bases match TRBD2. Looked up from germline, CDR1 is WSHSY and CDR2 is SAAADI. The CDR3 contains 15 residues. Trimming at V came to 6 bases and at J to 5 bases, leaving 6 bases not matched to a gene. The DNA for the CDR3 is TGCGCCAGCAGGTTCCTTAGCGGGGGGGACAATGAGCAGTTCTTC. Residues: CASRFLSGGDNEQFF.

This clonotype was counted ten times or more. DNA of the CDR3: TGCGCCAGCAGCTCCGAGTCGGGGGCCGACAATGAGCAGTTCTTC. It yields the protein CASSSESGADNEQFF. The chain links TRBV5-1 to TRBJ2-1, with D possibly called TRBD1 or TRBD2 (6 bases each). Germline CDR1 is SGHRS and CDR2 is YFSETQ. Trimming removed 3 bases at V and 5 bases at J, with 15 bases between. The CDR3 loop spans 15 amino acids.

At least ten counts were recorded for this clonotype. V usage is TRBV6-2 or TRBV6-3 and J usage is TRBJ2-3; 11 bases fit TRBD2. The CDR3 spans 15 residues. Germline V gives CDR1 MNHEY, CDR2 SVGEGT. V was clipped by 6 bases and J by 2 bases; unmatched bases: 4. In nucleotides, the CDR3 is TGTGCCAGCAGCCCGACTAGCGGGGTCACAGATACGCAGTATTTT. It encodes CASSPTSGVTDTQYF.

A word on this clonotype: A much larger clone sits a single nucleotide away, making a read error possible. Because it lacks the conserved phenylalanine or tryptophan at the end, this CDR3 is likely a read error. V usage is TRBV12-3 or TRBV12-4 and J usage is TRBJ2-6; D is unresolved. CDR3 length equals 12 residues. The CDR3 nucleotides read TGTGCCAGCAGCTTAGAGGCCAACGTCCTGACTTAC. It encodes CASSLEANVLTY.

The CDR3: CASSPNRQNTEAFF. CDR3 coding DNA: TGTGCCAGCAGTCCCAATCGACAGAACACTGAAGCTTTCTTT. The rearrangement joins TRBV6-2 or TRBV6-3 to TRBJ1-1; D remains unclear. CDR1 is MNHEY and CDR2 is SVGEGT in the germline V gene. The CDR3 has 14 residues. The V end was cut by 5 bases, the J end by 1 base, with 11 bases between.

This clonotype was observed at least ten times. The chain carries TRBV7-3 and TRBJ2-1; 11 bases match TRBD2. The germline gives CDR1 SGHTA, CDR2 FQGTGA. Losses at the gene ends were 4 bases for V and 8 bases for J; bases not matched to a gene: 7. The CDR3 runs to 15 residues. CDR3 DNA sequence: TGTGCCAGCAGCTCAGATAGCGGGGGGGCGGATGAGCAGTTCTTC. Amino acid sequence: CASSSDSGGADEQFF.

This clonotype appeared many times. The V call is TRBV7-8, the J call TRBJ2-1; 13 nucleotides match TRBD2. J was trimmed by 6 bases and V by 1 base; bases with no gene match: 6. The CDR3 has 17 residues. Germline V gene data show CDR1 as SGHVS and CDR2 as FQNEAQ. The CDR3 DNA reads TGTGCCAGCAGCTTAGGTGGACTAGCGGGGGAGATCAATGAGCAGTTCTTC. Amino acids: CASSLGGLAGEINEQFF.